This TCR beta chain came from a study of blood T cell repertoires in COVID-19. Turning to the study itself: Sites across the United States, Italy and Spain contributed samples from acute and convalescent COVID-19. The analysed material was cDNA or gDNA that came from T cells, B-cell-depleted T cells, or PBMCs.

As processed by the authors: Amplified reference gene primers provided the basis for estimating nucleated cell counts. The method was immunoSEQ multiplex PCR; TCRdb's version includes in-frame clones alone and lacks a portion of them. The V and J calls and clone size come from that table; D and trimming were worked out from the DNA. The table records a few hundred thousand clones, less than 90% of them present only once. This CDR3 has 14 residues. Per the germline V gene, CDR1 is SGHRS and CDR2 is YFSETQ. V gave up 3 bases and J gave up 1 base, with 8 bases separating them. This clonotype was sampled from a woman aged 60-75 years who had recovered from COVID-19. The genes are TRBV5-1 and TRBJ1-3, with a tentative D call TRBD1 (5 bases). What was sequenced was peripheral blood. The CDR3 DNA is TGCGCCAGCAGCTCGACAGAGTCTGGAAACACCATATATTTT. It translates to CASSSTESGNTIYF.